This TCR beta chain was recorded in a study of T cells in Graves' hyperthyroidism and ophthalmopathy. The study's findings and limits: Most clonotypes expanded in thyroid above 0.001 were likewise present in blood. Ophthalmopathy stood apart from stable hyperthyroidism in a 13 V-J model.

CDR1 and CDR2 from the germline V gene are SNHLY and FYNNEI. The CDR3 has 15 residues. Between the trimmed V and J ends, which lost 7 bases and 6 bases, there was a span of 21 bases. Exclusion followed for patients with uncontrolled infection, other autoimmune disease, pregnancy or lactation. On this clonotype itself: Its target is not known.

Amplification of TCR beta CDR3 regions used RNA as the template. The TCR CDR3 was amplified in a first-round RT-PCR using the HTBI primer set. In TCRdb, the multiplex PCR reads were re-called with MiXCR into one record per CDR3 protein. The repertoire holds around 600,000 distinct CDR3 sequences, with 45% as singletons. Material: peripheral blood or thyroid tissue (not recorded which). This sequence was found in an adult man with Graves' disease, either hyperthyroidism or ophthalmopathy (not recorded which). This chain connects TRBV2 to TRBJ1-2, with a weak D call TRBD1 (5 bases). In nucleotides, the CDR3 is TGTGCCAGCACTGCTATGGACATGCCAACTGATGGCTACACCTTC. Its translation: CASTAMDMPTDGYTF.